This T cell receptor (beta chain) was sequenced during a study of T cells in Graves' hyperthyroidism and ophthalmopathy. Study summary: Peripheral blood sampling occurred at initial diagnosis, before any treatment.

This clonotype was detected many times. Researchers amplified the TCR beta CDR3 regions from RNA transcripts. Initially, a first-round RT-PCR of the TCR CDR3 employed the HTBI primer set. TCRdb analysed the multiplex PCR reads with MiXCR anew, one entry per CDR3 protein. The sample has approximately 370,000 distinct CDR3 sequences, 15% seen once. Patients were excluded for uncontrolled infection, other autoimmune disease, pregnancy or lactation. This TCR was recovered from a woman aged 25 to 45 with Graves' hyperthyroidism. Sequenced input: blood.

CDR3 nucleotides: TGTGCCAGCAGCCAAGTCGGGGGGGCGCGTGGCTACACCTTC. Translation: CASSQVGGARGYTF. The rearrangement joins TRBV3-1 to TRBJ1-2; D is possibly TRBD1 (6 bases). The CDR3 contains 14 residues. CDR1 is LGHDT and CDR2 is YNNKEL in the germline V gene (reference sequence). V shed 1 base and J shed 7 bases, with 13 bases lying between them.